This entry concerns a single TCR beta chain. The CDR3 extends over 17 amino acids. Trimming at V came to 10 bases and at J to 6 bases, leaving 16 bases not matched to a gene. Germline CDR1 SNHLY, CDR2 FYNNEI. The data were obtained in a study of tumor T cells in aggressive B-cell lymphoma. Using immunoSEQ multiplex PCR, the repertoire was profiled, and TCRdb retains in-frame clones only, with some absent. The table includes about 3,500 clones, roughly 94% detected once. J is TRBJ2-3 and V is TRBV2; 13 bases map to TRBD2. The sequence came from an adult with diffuse large B cell lymphoma. Source material: tumor tissue. The CDR3 protein is CATTTSGRAHYSDTQYF. The CDR3 DNA reads TGTGCCACCACAACTAGCGGGAGGGCCCATTACTCGGATACGCAGTATTTT.